What follows are 23 T cell receptor beta chains derived from one specimen sequenced in a study of shared clonotypes between healthy human individuals. Here immunoSEQ multiplex PCR was the method, and the copy in TCRdb shows in-frame clones only, minus some. In the table there are 2.5 million or so clones, around nine tenths of which are singletons. Sequenced sample: naive CD4+ T cells sorted from blood. Subset meaning: CD45RA+ positively selected. Receptors were obtained from a man between 18 and 29 years old in good health.

The rearrangement links TRBV28 to TRBJ1-2; TRBD1 matches 8 bases. There are 16 residues in the CDR3. V lost 5 bases, J lost 2 bases, and 10 bases stayed unmatched. Per the germline V gene, CDR1 is MDHEN and CDR2 is SYDVKM. CDR3 DNA: TGTGCCAGCAGTACAGGGGGAATTCCCCCCAACTATGGCTACACCTTC. Amino acids: CASSTGGIPPNYGYTF.

This clone was seen once. This chain uses TRBV28 with TRBJ1-5, with 7 positions matching TRBD1. The length of the CDR3 is 16 residues. Germline V gives CDR1 MDHEN, CDR2 SYDVKM. J lost 4 bases, V lost 7 bases, and 13 bases had no gene match. CDR3 sequence: CASNIPEAGGNQPQHF. The CDR3 region has the DNA TGTGCCAGCAACATCCCTGAGGCAGGGGGAAATCAGCCCCAGCATTTT.

The gene calls are TRBV2 and TRBJ2-2, with D uncertain. This CDR3 is built from 14 residues. V was clipped by 10 bases and J by 0 bases, with 12 bases between them. Germline CDR1 is SNHLY and CDR2 is FYNNEI. This CDR3 is CATARQPNTGELFF. CDR3 coding DNA: TGTGCCACCGCCCGGCAGCCGAACACCGGGGAGCTGTTTTTT. Based on the CDR3 plus reference TRBV2 and TRBJ2-2, the full variable domain is EPEVTQTPSHQVTQMGQEVILRCVPISNHLYFYWYRQILGQKVEFLVSFYNNEISEKSEIFDDQFSVERPDGSNFTLKIRSTKLEDSAMYFCATARQPNTGELFFGEGSRLTVL.

The chain uses TRBV5-4 and TRBJ2-3; TRBD1 or TRBD2 may be the D gene (6 bases each). Deletions cut 3 bases from V and 0 bases from J, with 8 bases between. Looked up from germline, CDR1 is SGHNT and CDR2 is YYREEE (reference sequence). This CDR3 comprises 14 residues. CDR3 nucleotides: TGTGCCAGCAGCTCGGGGGCCAGCACAGATACGCAGTATTTT. Amino acid sequence: CASSSGASTDTQYF.

V is TRBV25-1 and J is TRBJ1-2, with 7 bases lining up with TRBD1. There are 13 residues in the CDR3. Germline CDR1 is MGHDK and CDR2 is SYGVNS. With 5 bases clipped from V and 4 bases from J, the junction kept 4 bases outside the gene matches. CDR3 in DNA: TGTGCCAGCAGTTCAGACAGGGTCTATGGCTACACCTTC. Translating it yields CASSSDRVYGYTF.

The chain joins TRBV18 to TRBJ2-2; possible D gene TRBD1, 6 bases. Between the trimmed V and J ends, which lost 3 bases and 2 bases, there was a span of 13 bases. CDR3 length equals 16 residues. Germline CDR1 KGHSH, CDR2 LQKENI. The DNA for the CDR3 is TGTGCCAGCTCACCGCTAGGGGGAACCAACACCGGGGAGCTGTTTTTT. It specifies CASSPLGGTNTGELFF.

The chain employs TRBV9 and TRBJ2-1, with 13 nucleotides matching TRBD2. This CDR3 spans 16 amino acids. Germline assignment: CDR1 SGDLS and CDR2 YYNGEE. V was pared by 2 bases and J by 7 bases, with 6 bases of the junction left unmatched. The chain's CDR3 is CASSVQTSGGLNEQFF. CDR3 DNA sequence: TGTGCCAGCAGCGTCCAGACTAGCGGGGGGTTAAATGAGCAGTTCTTC.

The V and J genes are TRBV5-4 and TRBJ1-5; tentatively, D is TRBD1 (6 bases). V was pared by 0 bases and J by 5 bases, with 12 bases between. The CDR3 spans 15 residues. Per the germline V gene, CDR1 is SGHNT and CDR2 is YYREEE (reference sequence). CDR3 amino acids: CASSLGGAGDQPQHF. DNA of the CDR3: TGTGCCAGCAGCTTGGGGGGGGCAGGGGATCAGCCCCAGCATTTT. The variable domain in full, with the rest retrieved from reference TRBV5-4 and TRBJ1-5, is ETGVTQSPTHLIKTRGQQVTLRCSSQSGHNTVSWYQQALGQGPQFIFQYYREEENGRGNFPPRFSGLQFPNYSSELNVNALELDDSALYLCASSLGGAGDQPQHFGDGTRLSIL.

The rearrangement uses TRBV11-3 and TRBJ2-5; D is ambiguous. The CDR3 spans 17 residues. V lost 11 bases and J lost 5, with 30 bases in between. The germline V gene has CDR1 SGHNT and CDR2 YENEEA. CDR3: CASRPPAGPQVRETQYF. The CDR3 nucleotides are TGTGCCTCGCGGCCCCCTGCCGGGCCTCAAGTCCGGGAGACCCAGTACTTC.

The chain joins TRBV19 to TRBJ1-5; TRBD1 aligns across 11 bases. From germline, CDR1 is LNHDA and CDR2 SQIVND (reference sequence). Trimming cost V 7 bases and J 3 bases; bases outside gene matches: 8. The CDR3 extends over 16 amino acids. CDR3 bases: TGTGCCAGTACCTCCCGGACAGGGGGCTACAATCAGCCCCAGCATTTT. Amino acid sequence: CASTSRTGGYNQPQHF.

Note on this clone: The same CDR3 arises from other DNA sequences in this sample as well. The genes are TRBV7-2 and TRBJ2-7; no firm D call. The CDR3 length is 11 residues. The V end lost 5 bases, the J end lost 1 base, and 3 bases lay between the germline ends. In germline, CDR1 is SGHTA, CDR2 FQGNSA. The CDR3 is CASSPSYEQYF. The CDR3 bases are TGTGCCAGCAGCCCTTCCTACGAGCAGTACTTC.

The chain combines TRBV9 with TRBJ1-2; TRBD1 matches 10 bases. Per the germline V gene, CDR1 is SGDLS and CDR2 is YYNGEE. The length of the CDR3 is 15 residues. J was trimmed by 8 bases and V by 2 bases; bases with no gene match: 9. CDR3 in amino acids: CASSVSGTGDGGYTF. CDR3 coding DNA: TGTGCCAGCAGCGTGTCCGGGACAGGGGATGGGGGCTACACCTTC.

This clone was seen only once. The rearrangement uses TRBV19 and TRBJ1-5; 8 nucleotides align to TRBD1. The CDR3 totals 15 residues. Unmatched junction bases numbered 7, after V lost 6 bases and J lost 3 bases. CDR1 is LNHDA, CDR2 SQIVND, per germline (reference sequence). The CDR3 sequence: CASRDGTGINQPQHF. CDR3 DNA sequence: TGTGCCAGTAGGGACGGGACAGGAATCAATCAGCCCCAGCATTTT.

The chain employs TRBV7-2 and TRBJ2-1; 8 positions match TRBD1. V dropped 1 base and J dropped 4; count of bases not matched to a gene: 12. Germline loops: CDR1 SGHTA, CDR2 FQGNSA. This CDR3 is built from 18 residues. The CDR3 spells CASSLGGAWTGTYNEQFF. The CDR3 region has the DNA TGTGCCAGCAGCTTAGGAGGGGCGTGGACAGGGACGTACAATGAGCAGTTCTTC.

The chain has TRBV6-1 and TRBJ1-5; D gene unclear. Germline-derived CDR1 and CDR2 are MNHNS and SASEGT. The CDR3 contains 14 residues. V was shortened by 3 bases and J by 2 bases, with 8 bases between the two germline ends. In nucleotides, the CDR3 is TGTGCCAGCAGTGACAACGGGGGCAATCAGCCCCAGCATTTT. Its protein product is CASSDNGGNQPQHF.

CDR3 coding DNA: TGTGCCAGCAGCTTAGAGTCCACAGATACGCAGTATTTT. It yields the protein CASSLESTDTQYF. This chain connects TRBV7-8 to TRBJ2-3; unclear D gene. V lost 1 base to trimming and J lost 2 bases, with 4 bases between them. Germline V CDR1 and CDR2: SGHVS, FQNEAQ. The CDR3 contains 13 residues.

The rearrangement joins TRBV6-6 to TRBJ2-7; 7 bases fit TRBD1. CDR3 size: 12 residues. Germline CDR1 MNHNY, CDR2 SVGAGI (reference sequence). Trimming removed 5 bases from V and 6 bases from J; junction bases left unmatched: 4. The CDR3 nucleotides read TGTGCCAGCAGTAAGACAGGGAGCGAGCAGTACTTC. Translated, it gives CASSKTGSEQYF.

V and J are TRBV14 and TRBJ2-2, with 7 bases fitting TRBD2. This CDR3 is 16 amino acids long. Per the germline V gene, CDR1 is SGHDN and CDR2 is FVKESK. V trimming: 5 bases; J trimming: 1 base; junction bases outside the gene matches: 7. This CDR3 is CASSTPSGMNTGELFF. The CDR3 DNA reads TGTGCCAGCAGCACGCCTAGCGGAATGAACACCGGGGAGCTGTTTTTT.

The chain uses TRBV9 and TRBJ2-2, with D perhaps TRBD1 (5 bases). From germline, CDR1 is SGDLS and CDR2 YYNGEE. Trimming left V 5 bases short and J 3 bases short, with 8 bases between. The CDR3 extends over 13 amino acids. The CDR3 nucleotides are TGTGCCAGCAGGCCCAGGGACACCGGGGAGCTGTTTTTT. This sequence encodes CASRPRDTGELFF.

This chain joins TRBV23-1 and TRBJ1-4; TRBD1 aligns across 11 bases. TRBV23-1 is an open reading frame, and its role is uncertain. The CDR3 has 21 residues. The ends lost 2 bases at V and 8 bases at J; junction bases unmatched: 22. The CDR3 sequence is CASSQGAGVGTGGIRGEKLFF. The CDR3 nucleotides are TGCGCCAGCAGTCAAGGGGCGGGTGTCGGGACAGGGGGGATTAGAGGCGAAAAACTGTTTTTT.

A word on this clone: Other DNA sequences of this sample code for an identical CDR3. The rearrangement joins TRBV5-4 to TRBJ2-3; D is uncertain. This CDR3 has 14 residues. Germline CDR1 reads SGHNT; CDR2 reads YYREEE (reference sequence). V shed 0 bases and J shed 2 bases, with 7 bases lying between them. This CDR3 is CASSLVSSTDTQYF. CDR3 nucleotides: TGTGCCAGCAGCTTGGTGTCCTCCACAGATACGCAGTATTTT.

The chain links TRBV6-1 to TRBJ2-6; D possibly uses TRBD1 or TRBD2 (5 bases each). Looked up from germline, CDR1 is MNHNS and CDR2 is SASEGT. The V and J ends lost 4 bases and 6 bases respectively, with 19 bases between them. The CDR3 contains 17 residues. CDR3 amino acids: CASSVASGPRVANVLTF. CDR3 nucleotide sequence: TGTGCCAGCAGTGTCGCGTCGGGGCCCCGGGTGGCCAACGTCCTGACTTTC.

The V gene is TRBV27, the J gene TRBJ2-7, with 8 bases lining up with TRBD1. This CDR3 spans 14 amino acids. Unmatched junction bases numbered 7, after V lost 6 bases and J lost 3 bases. Per the germline V gene, CDR1 is MNHEY and CDR2 is SMNVEV (reference sequence). CDR3: CASRSLDRGYEQYF. CDR3 nucleotide sequence: TGTGCCAGCAGGAGCCTCGACAGGGGCTACGAGCAGTACTTC.